This T cell receptor beta chain was identified in a study of Graves' ophthalmopathy and Graves' hyperthyroidism (dated by TCRdb to 2017 to 2018). In terms of the full investigation: Peripheral blood was collected before any treatment was given, at the time of initial diagnosis. In total, over 130 blood samples were TCR-sequenced: 40 to 45 ophthalmopathy, under 85 hyperthyroidism and approximately 17 hyperthyroidism-to-ophthalmopathy patients. An independent validation cohort was composed of some 18 hyperthyroidism patients and around 16 patients who later progressed from hyperthyroidism to ophthalmopathy. To explore V-J signatures that distinguish ophthalmopathy from hyperthyroidism, a discovery set of 100 patients was enrolled, made up of some 41 with ophthalmopathy and roughly 55 with stable hyperthyroidism. In roughly 6 hyperthyroidism patients, the T-cell repertoire of thyroid tissue was compared with the T-cell repertoire of blood. For training and testing, the 100 or so patients in the discovery cohort were randomly divided in a 7:3 ratio. Once sampling was done, hyperthyroidism patients were given methimazole at a starting dose of 30 mg daily, while ophthalmopathy patients were given high-dose intravenous methylprednisolone. TCR beta repertoire signatures were used to distinguish Graves' ophthalmopathy from Graves' hyperthyroidism and to predict progression to ophthalmopathy. The investigation overall reported the following: No statistical method was used to predetermine the sample size, and group allocation was not hidden from the investigators. In validation, the model predicted ophthalmopathy progression with less than 71% sensitivity and approximately 78% specificity; more than ten predicted patients were CT-confirmed with GO in a median of about 6.2 months. Most expanded thyroid clonotypes with a frequency above 0.001 also appeared in blood, which suggests that blood repertoires may reflect the immune response in the thyroid. The 13-signature model separated ophthalmopathy from stable hyperthyroidism with about 86% sensitivity and about 81% specificity in cross-validation, and 80%/75% in the test set.

From V the trimming removes 1 base and from J it removes 5 bases, while the gene matches leave 6 bases of the junction unaccounted for. Spanning cysteine to phenylalanine, the CDR3 consists of 15 amino acids. Only the CDR3 DNA stays, 45 bases, in frame from base 1. The CDR1 and CDR2 encoded by the germline V gene are SGDLS and YYNGEE. Hyperthyroidism was considered stable if no progression to ophthalmopathy occurred within 18 months of follow-up. Hyperthyroidism patients were newly diagnosed, with disease duration under 2 months, and aged 18 to 65 years. Patients with other autoimmune diseases, uncontrolled infections, pregnancy or lactation were excluded from the study. Diagnosis was based on clinical symptoms, serum thyroxine, TRAb, thyroid ultrasound and orbital computed tomography. Ficoll-Paque density gradient centrifugation was used to isolate PBMCs from about 9 ml of fresh peripheral blood. Trizol reagent was used to extract the total RNA, and its quality was then checked on an Agilent 2100 Bioanalyzer.

The sample holds many counts of this clonotype. The clone's antigen remains unknown. Base qualities were left out, and no much larger clone turns up one base away. For repertoire sequencing, TCR beta CDR3 regions were amplified from RNA transcripts. The first round of RT-PCR was done with HTBI primers and the Qiagen OneStep RT-PCR kit, and was followed by a second round of multiplex PCR, then size selection and purification. Sequencing of the libraries was carried out on an Illumina HiSeq2000 in paired-end mode with 100 bp reads. Processing in the source paper ran as follows. SOAPnuke was used to process the reads, removing any read that contained adapters or uncalled bases, had a mean Phred below 15, or lacked an exact match to the constant primer or identifier. COPE v1.2.5 was used to merge the high-quality paired reads. Each unique nucleotide sequence was treated as a clonotype, and MiTCR v1.1 was used to align the clonotypes to the IMGT TRB V, D and J references. Only V-J combinations with frequency above 0.0001 were analysed, covering about 99% of repertoires. A TCR clonal expansion and chaos score per V-J combination was defined as the ratio of F50 clonal expansion to chaos observed in the TCRdist matrix. Welch's t-statistics and random forest were used to reduce features to about a dozen V-J combinations, which were fed into a naive Bayes classifier. The Morisita-Horn index was used to measure how similar the thyroid and blood repertoires were. The public reads were run again by TCRdb, first through fastp at Q25 and then through MiXCR, and only productive beta chains were kept. Each entry is one CDR3 protein sequence, shown with its most common DNA and genes. The V and J calls, along with clone size, are taken from TCRdb and not from the paper's own processing. Across this sample there are some 380,000 distinct CDR3 sequences, with roughly 15% seen only once. In total, the top ten clones hold roughly 7% of the sample.

The chain is assembled from TRBV9 and TRBJ1-1; a stretch of 9 junction bases matches TRBD1. This receptor was identified in a woman under 30 with stable Graves' hyperthyroidism. Donor details come from another sample of the same person, matched by shared clones. Source material: peripheral blood. The CDR3 region has the sequence CASSVTGGKGTEAFF. The nucleotides are TGTGCCAGCAGCGTAACAGGGGGCAAAGGAACTGAAGCTTTCTTT.